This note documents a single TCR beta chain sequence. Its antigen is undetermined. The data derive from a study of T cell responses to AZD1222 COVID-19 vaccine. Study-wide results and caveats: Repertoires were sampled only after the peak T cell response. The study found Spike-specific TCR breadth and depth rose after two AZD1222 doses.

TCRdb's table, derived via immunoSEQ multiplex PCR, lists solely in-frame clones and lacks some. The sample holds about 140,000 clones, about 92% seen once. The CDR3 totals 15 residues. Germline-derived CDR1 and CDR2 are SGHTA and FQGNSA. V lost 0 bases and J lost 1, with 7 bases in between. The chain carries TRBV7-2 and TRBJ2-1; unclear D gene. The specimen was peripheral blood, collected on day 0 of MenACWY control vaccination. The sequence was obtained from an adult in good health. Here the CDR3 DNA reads TGTGCCAGCAGCTTAGCCGTAGGATCCTACAATGAGCAGTTCTTC. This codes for CASSLAVGSYNEQFF.